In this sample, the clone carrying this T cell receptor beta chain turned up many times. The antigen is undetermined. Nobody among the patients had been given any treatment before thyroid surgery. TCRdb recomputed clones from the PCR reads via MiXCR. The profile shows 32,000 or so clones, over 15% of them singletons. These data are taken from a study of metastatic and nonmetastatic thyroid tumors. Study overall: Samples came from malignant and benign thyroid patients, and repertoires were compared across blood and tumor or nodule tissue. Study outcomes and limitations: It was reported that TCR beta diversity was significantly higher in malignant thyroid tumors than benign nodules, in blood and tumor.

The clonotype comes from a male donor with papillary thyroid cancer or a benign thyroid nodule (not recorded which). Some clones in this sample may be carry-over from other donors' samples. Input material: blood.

CDR3 residues: CASSSPRDLKETQYF. DNA for the CDR3: TGTGCCAGCAGCTCCCCCAGGGACTTAAAAGAGACCCAGTACTTC. This rearrangement joins TRBV7-2 to TRBJ2-5, with D possibly being TRBD2 (6 bases). Germline loops: CDR1 SGHTA, CDR2 FQGNSA. The CDR3 is 15 amino acids. Trimming took 4 bases from V and 3 from J, leaving 15 bases between them. Drawing the rest from reference TRBV7-2 and TRBJ2-5, the complete variable domain is GAGVSQSPSNKVTEKGKDVELRCDPISGHTALYWYRQSLGQGLEFLIYFQGNSAPDKSGLPSDRFSAERTGGSVSTLTIQRTQQEDSAVYLCASSSPRDLKETQYFGPGTRLLVL.